The clone carrying this T cell receptor beta chain appeared a few times. Antigen: not known. Sample treatment: approximately 11-day PBMC culture with coronavirus spike peptide pools or control peptides (ViraFEST assay). The entry originates in a study of vaccination and CD4 T cells after COVID-19. Study details: Overlapping peptides covering the spike proteins of SARS-CoV-2, HCoV-NL63, HCoV-OC43 and HCoV-229E were added to stimulate cells.

This CDR3 has 14 amino acids. Germline CDR1 LNHDA, CDR2 SQIVND (reference sequence). V shed 5 bases and J 4 bases; nucleotides not matched to a gene: 4. The Oncomine TCR Beta short-read assay sequenced DNA from cultured CD4+ T cells. MiXCR, applied by TCRdb to the PCR reads, yields one record per CDR3 protein. The table has about 20,000 distinct CDR3 sequences, roughly 50% seen once; the top ten hold less than 15%. V and J are TRBV19 and TRBJ2-2; 7 bases line up with TRBD1. The sequenced material came from cultured CD4+ T cells from blood. This receptor was obtained from a human donor with COVID-19. The CDR3 DNA reads TGTGCCAGTAGTCGAGGGGGCAGCACCGGGGAGCTGTTTTTT. Encoded protein: CASSRGGSTGELFF.